The rows below give T cell receptor beta chains drawn from one sample of a study of cytomegalovirus exposure and HLA in healthy donors. Profiled with immunoSEQ multiplex PCR; TCRdb holds only in-frame clones, not every one. The data contain around 150,000 clones, approximately 80% of them singletons. The sample consisted of PBMCs. The source is a man aged 45-65 years in good health and CMV-seronegative. The CDR3 runs from the conserved cysteine through the conserved F or W. A D gene is named only where the DNA matches it firmly. The listing skips clone size in some rows; elsewhere it reads once, few, many or a size class.

d_gene: TRBD1
v_gene: TRBV19
j_gene: TRBJ1-2
abundance: .
CDR3aa: CASTPPGQGAGGYTF
CDR3nt: TGTGCCAGCACCCCTCCGGGACAGGGGGCAGGTGGCTACACCTTC

d_gene: TRBD2
v_gene: TRBV11-3
j_gene: TRBJ2-7
abundance: few
CDR3aa: CASSLLAGSEQYF
CDR3nt: TGTGCCAGCAGCTTACTAGCGGGTTCCGAGCAGTACTTC

d_gene: .
v_gene: TRBV2
j_gene: TRBJ1-5
abundance: .
CDR3aa: CASSEVLSNQPQHF
CDR3nt: TGTGCCAGCAGTGAAGTCTTGAGCAATCAGCCCCAGCATTTT

d_gene: TRBD1
v_gene: TRBV28
j_gene: TRBJ1-5
abundance: .
CDR3aa: CASSHRWGQGSANQPQHF
CDR3nt: TGTGCCAGCAGTCACCGATGGGGACAGGGAAGTGCCAATCAGCCCCAGCATTTT

d_gene: .
v_gene: TRBV11-2
j_gene: TRBJ2-7
abundance: .
CDR3aa: CASSLGQRLYEQYF
CDR3nt: TGTGCCAGCAGCCTCGGACAGCGTCTCTACGAGCAGTACTTC

d_gene: .
v_gene: TRBV4-2
j_gene: TRBJ2-5
abundance: .
CDR3aa: CASAETETEISGTQYF
CDR3nt: TGTGCCAGCGCAGAGACTGAGACGGAAATCAGTGGGACCCAGTACTTC

d_gene: .
v_gene: TRBV27
j_gene: TRBJ2-7
abundance: once
CDR3aa: CASSLRWGDSYEQYF
CDR3nt: TGTGCCAGCAGCCTAAGGTGGGGGGACTCCTACGAGCAGTACTTC

d_gene: .
v_gene: TRBV6-1
j_gene: TRBJ2-7
abundance: few
CDR3aa: CASSGTENEQYF
CDR3nt: TGTGCCAGCAGTGGGACTGAAAACGAGCAGTACTTC

d_gene: TRBD1
v_gene: TRBV19
j_gene: TRBJ2-1
abundance: .
CDR3aa: CASSSTGGNEQFF
CDR3nt: TGTGCCAGTAGTTCAACAGGGGGCAATGAGCAGTTCTTC

d_gene: TRBD1
v_gene: TRBV28
j_gene: TRBJ2-7
abundance: .
CDR3aa: CASAPPGQSYEQYF
CDR3nt: TGTGCCAGCGCCCCGCCGGGACAGTCCTACGAGCAGTACTTC

d_gene: .
v_gene: TRBV5-1
j_gene: TRBJ1-2
abundance: .
CDR3aa: CASSLADRIYGYTF
CDR3nt: TGCGCCAGCAGCTTGGCCGACAGAATCTATGGCTACACCTTC

d_gene: TRBD1
v_gene: TRBV25-1
j_gene: TRBJ1-1
abundance: .
CDR3aa: CASRSGQGMNTEAFF
CDR3nt: TGTGCCAGCAGGTCGGGACAGGGGATGAACACTGAAGCTTTCTTT

d_gene: TRBD2
v_gene: TRBV15
j_gene: TRBJ2-1
abundance: .
CDR3aa: CATSIDLAGGYNEQFF
CDR3nt: TGTGCCACCAGCATAGACCTCGCGGGGGGATACAATGAGCAGTTCTTC

d_gene: .
v_gene: TRBV2
j_gene: TRBJ1-5
abundance: .
CDR3aa: CASSEQKRISNQPQHF
CDR3nt: TGTGCCAGCAGTGAACAGAAGCGGATAAGCAATCAGCCCCAGCATTTT

d_gene: TRBD1
v_gene: TRBV5-5
j_gene: TRBJ1-2
abundance: once
CDR3aa: CASSLAGQGPYGYTF
CDR3nt: TGTGCCAGCAGCTTGGCGGGACAGGGGCCCTATGGCTACACCTTC

d_gene: .
v_gene: TRBV7-2
j_gene: TRBJ2-1
abundance: once
CDR3aa: CASSLAPYEAGNEQFF
CDR3nt: TGTGCCAGCAGCTTAGCCCCTTATGAGGCCGGGAATGAGCAGTTCTTC

d_gene: .
v_gene: TRBV9
j_gene: TRBJ2-5
abundance: .
CDR3aa: CASSVGYGGTEETQYF
CDR3nt: TGTGCCAGCAGCGTAGGGTATGGGGGCACGGAGGAGACCCAGTACTTC

d_gene: TRBD2
v_gene: TRBV7-2
j_gene: TRBJ2-7
abundance: .
CDR3aa: CASSLELAGNYEQYF
CDR3nt: TGTGCCAGCAGCTTAGAATTAGCGGGGAACTACGAGCAGTACTTC

d_gene: .
v_gene: TRBV9
j_gene: TRBJ2-1
abundance: few
CDR3aa: CASSVGVVAVDEQFF
CDR3nt: TGTGCCAGCAGCGTAGGGGTAGTAGCGGTCGATGAGCAGTTCTTC

d_gene: TRBD1
v_gene: TRBV2
j_gene: TRBJ1-4
abundance: .
CDR3aa: CASRGPGQGYEKLFF
CDR3nt: TGTGCCAGCAGGGGGCCGGGACAGGGCTATGAAAAACTGTTTTTT

d_gene: TRBD1
v_gene: TRBV9
j_gene: TRBJ1-1
abundance: .
CDR3aa: CASSVTGGWNTEAFF
CDR3nt: TGTGCCAGCAGCGTGACAGGGGGATGGAACACTGAAGCTTTCTTT

d_gene: TRBD2
v_gene: TRBV11-2
j_gene: TRBJ2-1
abundance: .
CDR3aa: CASSPRLAGGKNEQFF
CDR3nt: TGTGCCAGCAGCCCAAGACTAGCGGGAGGGAAAAATGAGCAGTTCTTC

d_gene: TRBD2
v_gene: TRBV9
j_gene: TRBJ2-1
abundance: few
CDR3aa: CASSLGLAGVYNEQFF
CDR3nt: TGTGCCAGCAGCCTAGGACTAGCGGGGGTTTACAATGAGCAGTTCTTC

d_gene: .
v_gene: TRBV29-1
j_gene: TRBJ1-1
abundance: .
CDR3aa: CSAGGPGGDTSEAFF
CDR3nt: TGCAGCGCCGGGGGACCGGGGGGCGACACTTCTGAAGCTTTCTTT

d_gene: .
v_gene: TRBV28
j_gene: TRBJ1-1
abundance: .
CDR3aa: CASSPMRAEAFF
CDR3nt: TGTGCCAGCAGTCCCATGAGGGCTGAAGCTTTCTTT

d_gene: TRBD2
v_gene: TRBV2
j_gene: TRBJ2-1
abundance: .
CDR3aa: CASSATSDNEQFF
CDR3nt: TGTGCCAGCAGTGCTACTAGCGACAATGAGCAGTTCTTC

d_gene: TRBD2
v_gene: TRBV19
j_gene: TRBJ2-1
abundance: once
CDR3aa: CASRRTSGGPSSYNEQFF
CDR3nt: TGTGCCAGTAGGCGGACTAGCGGGGGGCCGAGCTCCTACAATGAGCAGTTCTTC

d_gene: TRBD1
v_gene: TRBV14
j_gene: TRBJ2-3
abundance: .
CDR3aa: CASSRLPRTGDTDTQYF
CDR3nt: TGTGCCAGCAGCCGACTACCCCGGACAGGGGACACAGATACGCAGTATTTT

d_gene: .
v_gene: TRBV11-2
j_gene: TRBJ2-1
abundance: .
CDR3aa: CASSSEKSGVEQFF
CDR3nt: TGTGCCAGCAGCTCCGAGAAGTCAGGGGTTGAGCAGTTCTTC

d_gene: .
v_gene: TRBV19
j_gene: TRBJ2-7
abundance: .
CDR3aa: CASSPPVSEGSYEQYF
CDR3nt: TGTGCCAGTAGTCCTCCGGTTTCGGAGGGCTCCTACGAGCAGTACTTC

d_gene: TRBD1
v_gene: TRBV7-3
j_gene: TRBJ1-5
abundance: .
CDR3aa: CASSRQGGNQPQHF
CDR3nt: TGTGCCAGCAGCAGACAGGGGGGCAATCAGCCCCAGCATTTT

d_gene: TRBD2
v_gene: TRBV13
j_gene: TRBJ2-2
abundance: few
CDR3aa: CASSLVLAGGNTGELFF
CDR3nt: TGTGCCAGCAGCTTAGTACTAGCGGGAGGGAACACCGGGGAGCTGTTTTTT

d_gene: .
v_gene: TRBV5-1
j_gene: TRBJ1-1
abundance: .
CDR3aa: CASSSGQNTEAFF
CDR3nt: TGCGCCAGCAGCTCGGGACAGAACACTGAAGCTTTCTTT

d_gene: TRBD2
v_gene: TRBV2
j_gene: TRBJ2-3
abundance: .
CDR3aa: CASSLAGAGDTQYF
CDR3nt: TGTGCCAGCAGCCTAGCGGGGGCAGGAGATACGCAGTATTTT

d_gene: TRBD1
v_gene: TRBV18
j_gene: TRBJ1-1
abundance: .
CDR3aa: CASSRLRGLNTEAFF
CDR3nt: TGTGCCAGCTCACGACTAAGGGGGCTGAACACTGAAGCTTTCTTT

d_gene: .
v_gene: TRBV28
j_gene: TRBJ1-6
abundance: .
CDR3aa: CASTHGDGRTNSPLHF
CDR3nt: TGTGCCAGCACCCACGGAGACGGCAGGACAAATTCACCCCTCCACTTT

d_gene: .
v_gene: TRBV6-5
j_gene: TRBJ1-4
abundance: .
CDR3aa: CASSMQGLTNEKLFF
CDR3nt: TGTGCCAGCAGTATGCAGGGGTTGACTAATGAAAAACTGTTTTTT

d_gene: .
v_gene: TRBV27
j_gene: TRBJ1-1
abundance: .
CDR3aa: CASSLSYRPDTEAFF
CDR3nt: TGTGCCAGCAGTTTATCGTACCGTCCGGACACTGAAGCTTTCTTT